This TCR beta chain appears in the sequencing data of a study of T-cell reconstitution after alpha-beta-depleted transplantation in children. The germline gives CDR1 SGHDT, CDR2 YYEEEE. This CDR3 is 15 amino acids long. Unmatched junction bases numbered 4, after V lost 0 bases and J lost 3 bases. The TCRbeta library was prepared with unique molecular identifiers. One entry per CDR3 protein results from TCRdb running MiXCR on the PCR reads. The sample lists some 490,000 distinct CDR3 sequences, 12% occurring once. The chain employs TRBV5-6 and TRBJ2-7; 9 bases are shared with TRBD2. The receptor was isolated from a human donor who donated a stem cell graft to a child with combined immunodeficiency. This material consisted of PBMCs from the stem cell graft donor, taken from the stem cell graft. CDR3 nucleotides: TGTGCCAGCAGCTTGGATGCTAGCGGGATCTACGAGCAGTACTTC. Translated: CASSLDASGIYEQYF.